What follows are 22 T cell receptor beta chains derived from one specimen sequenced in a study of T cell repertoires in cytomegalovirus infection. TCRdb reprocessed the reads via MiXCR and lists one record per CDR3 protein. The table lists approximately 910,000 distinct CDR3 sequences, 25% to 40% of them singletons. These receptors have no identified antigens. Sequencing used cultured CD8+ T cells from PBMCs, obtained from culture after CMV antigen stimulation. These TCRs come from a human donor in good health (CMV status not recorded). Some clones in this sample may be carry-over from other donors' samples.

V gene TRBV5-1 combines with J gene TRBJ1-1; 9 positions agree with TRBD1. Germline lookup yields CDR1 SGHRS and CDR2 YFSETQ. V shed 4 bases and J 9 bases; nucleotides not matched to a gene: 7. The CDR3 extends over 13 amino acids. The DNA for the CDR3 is TGCGCCAGCAGCGGAGGACAGGGGCTTCAAGCTTTCTTT. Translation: CASSGGQGLQAFF.

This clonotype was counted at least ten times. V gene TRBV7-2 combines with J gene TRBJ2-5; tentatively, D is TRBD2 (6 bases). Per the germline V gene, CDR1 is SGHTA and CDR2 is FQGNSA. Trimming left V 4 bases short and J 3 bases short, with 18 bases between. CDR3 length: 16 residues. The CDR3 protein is CASSWTRVGGEETQYF. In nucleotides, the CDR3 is TGTGCCAGCAGCTGGACCAGGGTTGGCGGGGAAGAGACCCAGTACTTC.

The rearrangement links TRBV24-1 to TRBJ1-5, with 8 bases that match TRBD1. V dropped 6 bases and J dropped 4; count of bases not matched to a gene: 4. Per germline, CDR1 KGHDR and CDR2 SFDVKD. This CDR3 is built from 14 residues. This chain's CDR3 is CATSYRGSNQPQHF. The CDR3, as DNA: TGTGCCACCAGTTACAGGGGGAGTAATCAGCCCCAGCATTTT.

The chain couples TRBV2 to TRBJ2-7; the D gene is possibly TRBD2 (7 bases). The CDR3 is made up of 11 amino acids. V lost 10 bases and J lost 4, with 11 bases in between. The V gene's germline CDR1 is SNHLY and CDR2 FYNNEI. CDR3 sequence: CATGEGYEQYF. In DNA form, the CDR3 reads TGTGCCACAGGGGAGGGGTACGAGCAGTACTTC.

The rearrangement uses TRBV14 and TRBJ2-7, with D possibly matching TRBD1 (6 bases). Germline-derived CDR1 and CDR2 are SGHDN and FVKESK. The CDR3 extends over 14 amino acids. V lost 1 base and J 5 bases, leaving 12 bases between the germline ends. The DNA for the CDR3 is TGTGCCAGCAGCCAAGGGCAGGGGCTTGACGAGCAGTACGTC. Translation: CASSQGQGLDEQYV.

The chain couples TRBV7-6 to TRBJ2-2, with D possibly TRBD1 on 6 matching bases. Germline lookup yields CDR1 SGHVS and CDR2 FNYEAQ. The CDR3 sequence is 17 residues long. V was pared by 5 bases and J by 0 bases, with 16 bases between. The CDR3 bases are TGTGCCAGCAGCCACCCGCCCAGGGGACCGAACACCGGGGAGCTGTTTTTT. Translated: CASSHPPRGPNTGELFF.

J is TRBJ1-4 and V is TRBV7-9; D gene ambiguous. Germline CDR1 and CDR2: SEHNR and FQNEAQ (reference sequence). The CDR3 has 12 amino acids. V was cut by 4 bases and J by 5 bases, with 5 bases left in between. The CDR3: CASSSGNEKLFF. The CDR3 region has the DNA TGTGCCAGCAGCTCCGGGAATGAAAAACTGTTTTTT.

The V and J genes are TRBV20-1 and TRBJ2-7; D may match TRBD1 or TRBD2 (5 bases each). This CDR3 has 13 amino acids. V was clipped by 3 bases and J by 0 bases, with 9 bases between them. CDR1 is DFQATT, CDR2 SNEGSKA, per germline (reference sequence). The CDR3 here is CSASYGASYEQYF. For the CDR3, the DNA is TGCAGTGCTAGTTACGGGGCCTCCTACGAGCAGTACTTC.

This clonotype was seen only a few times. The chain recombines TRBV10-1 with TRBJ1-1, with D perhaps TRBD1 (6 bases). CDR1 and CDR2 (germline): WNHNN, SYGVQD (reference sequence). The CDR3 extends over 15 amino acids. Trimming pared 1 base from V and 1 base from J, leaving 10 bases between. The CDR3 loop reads CASSEFTGKNTEAFF. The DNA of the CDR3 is TGCGCCAGCAGTGAGTTTACAGGGAAGAACACTGAAGCTTTCTTT.

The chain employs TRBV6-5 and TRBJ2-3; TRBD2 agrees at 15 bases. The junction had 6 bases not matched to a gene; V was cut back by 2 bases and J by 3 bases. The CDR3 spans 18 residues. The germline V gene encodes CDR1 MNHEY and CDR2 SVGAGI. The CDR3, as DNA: TGTGCCAGCAGTTACCGGGGGACTAGCGGGGGGCCGACAGATACGCAGTATTTT. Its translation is CASSYRGTSGGPTDTQYF.

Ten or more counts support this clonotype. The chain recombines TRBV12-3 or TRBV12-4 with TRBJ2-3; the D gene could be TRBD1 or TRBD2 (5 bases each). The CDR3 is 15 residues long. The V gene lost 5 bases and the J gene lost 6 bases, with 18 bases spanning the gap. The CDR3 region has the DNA TGTGCCAGCAGTCAAGGACACGGGAAGGCGGATACGCAGTATTTT. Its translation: CASSQGHGKADTQYF.

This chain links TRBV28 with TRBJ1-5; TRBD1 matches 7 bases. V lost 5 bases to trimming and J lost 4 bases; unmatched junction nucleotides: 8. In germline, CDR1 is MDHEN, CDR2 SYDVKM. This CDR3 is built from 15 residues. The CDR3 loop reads CASSLGTALNQPQHF. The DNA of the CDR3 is TGTGCCAGCAGTCTTGGGACAGCGCTTAATCAGCCCCAGCATTTT.

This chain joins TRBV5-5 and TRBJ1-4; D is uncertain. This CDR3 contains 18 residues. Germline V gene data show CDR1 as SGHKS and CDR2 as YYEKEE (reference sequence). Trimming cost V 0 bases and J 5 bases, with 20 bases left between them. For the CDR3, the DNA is TGTGCCAGCAGCTTGGAAGCGCTCGGGGAAGAACGGAATGAAAAACTGTTTTTT. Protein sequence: CASSLEALGEERNEKLFF.

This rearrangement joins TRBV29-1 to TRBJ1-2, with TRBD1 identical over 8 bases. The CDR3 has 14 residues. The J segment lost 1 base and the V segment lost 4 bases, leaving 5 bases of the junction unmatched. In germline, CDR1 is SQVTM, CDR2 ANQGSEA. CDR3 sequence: CSVVDRVVNYGYTF. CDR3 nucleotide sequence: TGCAGCGTTGTGGACAGGGTTGTTAACTATGGCTACACCTTC.

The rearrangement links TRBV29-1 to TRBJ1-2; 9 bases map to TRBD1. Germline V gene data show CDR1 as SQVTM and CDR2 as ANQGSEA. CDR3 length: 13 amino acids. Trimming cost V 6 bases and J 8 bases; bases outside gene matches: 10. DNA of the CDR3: TGCAGCGTCAGACAGGGGGGCCAGGGCGGCTACACCTTC. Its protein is CSVRQGGQGGYTF.

CDR3 region: CASSPDGGGDYGYTF. CDR3 bases: TGTGCCAGCAGCCCAGATGGTGGGGGCGACTATGGCTACACCTTC. The chain uses TRBV5-4 and TRBJ1-2, with D possibly being TRBD1 (6 bases). There are 15 residues in the CDR3. Trimming stripped 4 bases from V and 3 bases from J, with 16 bases between. Germline loops: CDR1 SGHNT, CDR2 YYREEE (reference sequence).

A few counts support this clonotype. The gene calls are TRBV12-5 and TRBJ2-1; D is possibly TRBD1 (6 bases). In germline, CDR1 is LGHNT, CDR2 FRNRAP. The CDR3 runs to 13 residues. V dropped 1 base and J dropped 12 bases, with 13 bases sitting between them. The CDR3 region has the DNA TGTGCTAGTGGTTTGGATCCCGGACAGTCGCAGTTCTTC. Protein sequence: CASGLDPGQSQFF.

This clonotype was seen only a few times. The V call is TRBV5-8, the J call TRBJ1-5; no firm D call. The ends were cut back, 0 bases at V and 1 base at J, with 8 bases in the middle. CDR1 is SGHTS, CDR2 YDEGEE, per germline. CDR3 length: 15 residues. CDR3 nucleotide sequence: TGTGCCAGCAGCTTGGAAGTTAAGAGCAATCAGCCCCAGCATTTT. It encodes CASSLEVKSNQPQHF.

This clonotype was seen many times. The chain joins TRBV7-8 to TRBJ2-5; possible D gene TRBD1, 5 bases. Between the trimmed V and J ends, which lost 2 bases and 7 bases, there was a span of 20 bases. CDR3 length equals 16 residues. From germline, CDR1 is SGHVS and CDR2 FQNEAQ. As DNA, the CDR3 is TGTGCCAGCAGCTTACCTGAACAGGCAAACCGTGGGACCCAGTACTTC. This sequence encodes CASSLPEQANRGTQYF. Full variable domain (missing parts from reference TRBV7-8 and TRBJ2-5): GAGVSQSPRYKVAKRGQDVALRCDPISGHVSLFWYQQALGQGPEFLTYFQNEAQLDKSGLPSDRFFAERPEGSVSTLKIQRTQQEDSAVYLCASSLPEQANRGTQYFGPGTRLLVL.

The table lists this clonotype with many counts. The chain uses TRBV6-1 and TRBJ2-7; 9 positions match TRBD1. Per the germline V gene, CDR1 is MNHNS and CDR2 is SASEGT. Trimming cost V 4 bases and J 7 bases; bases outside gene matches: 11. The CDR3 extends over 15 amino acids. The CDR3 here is CASSGGDREFGEQYV. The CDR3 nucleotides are TGTGCCAGCAGTGGGGGGGACAGGGAGTTTGGGGAGCAGTACGTC.

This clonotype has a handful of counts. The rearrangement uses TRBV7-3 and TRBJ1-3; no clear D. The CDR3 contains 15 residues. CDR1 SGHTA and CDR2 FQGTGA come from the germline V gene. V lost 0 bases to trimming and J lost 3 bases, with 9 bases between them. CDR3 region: CASSLTGGNGNTIYF. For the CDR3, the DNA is TGTGCCAGCAGCTTAACGGGAGGGAATGGAAACACCATATATTTT.

CDR3 in amino acids: CSARDRGRNNEQFF. CDR3 nucleotide sequence: TGCAGTGCTAGGGACAGGGGGCGCAACAATGAGCAGTTCTTC. The rearrangement links TRBV20-1 to TRBJ2-1; 11 nucleotides agree with TRBD1. CDR1 is DFQATT and CDR2 is SNEGSKA in the germline V gene (reference sequence). The trim removed 3 bases at V and 5 bases at J, leaving 3 bases unmatched. The CDR3 length is 14 residues.